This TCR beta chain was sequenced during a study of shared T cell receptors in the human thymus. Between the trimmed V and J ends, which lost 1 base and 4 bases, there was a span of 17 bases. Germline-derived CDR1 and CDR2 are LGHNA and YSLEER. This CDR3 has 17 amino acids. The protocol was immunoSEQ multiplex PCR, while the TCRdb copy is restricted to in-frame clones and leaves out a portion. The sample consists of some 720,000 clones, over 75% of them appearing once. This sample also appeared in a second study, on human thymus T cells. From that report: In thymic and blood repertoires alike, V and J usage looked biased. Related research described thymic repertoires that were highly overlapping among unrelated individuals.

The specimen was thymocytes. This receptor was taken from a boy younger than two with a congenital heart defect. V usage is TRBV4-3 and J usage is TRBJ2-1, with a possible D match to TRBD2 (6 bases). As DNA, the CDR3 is TGCGCCAGCAGCCAAGGCTCCTGGGGGAGGAATTACAATGAGCAGTTCTTC. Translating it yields CASSQGSWGRNYNEQFF.